This T cell receptor (beta chain) was recovered during a study of CD8+CD57+ T cells in acquired aplastic anemia. Broader study findings: Researchers reported that CD8+ Simpson's diversity was not significantly different in patients versus controls. Patients and controls shared some 30 CD8+ CDR3 sequences, highly expressed in patients.

CDR3 and TCR beta VDJ profiling relied on genomic DNA as the template. TCRdb re-called the reads through MiXCR, storing one row per CDR3 protein. Among roughly 250,000 distinct CDR3 sequences listed, 82% were seen once. Previously, flow cytometry had revealed CD8+CD57+ cell expansion in the patients chosen for sequencing. Every patient had severe acquired aplastic anemia. Therapy had not been given to patients before blood sampling. With respect to this clonotype: What it binds is not known.

The CDR3 has 13 amino acids. CDR1 SQVTM and CDR2 ANQGSEA come from the germline V gene. J gave up 8 bases and V 6 bases, and 11 bases lay outside the gene matches. The sequencing sample was made of sorted CD4+, CD8+, or CD8+CD57+ T cells (not recorded which) from PBMCs. This sequence originates from a human donor with aplastic anemia. V and J are TRBV29-1 and TRBJ2-3; 7 nucleotides agree with TRBD2. The CDR3 DNA is TGCAGCGTCGCCTTGCGGCTAGCGGTTACGCAGTATTTT. Translating it yields CSVALRLAVTQYF.